Sequencing of this TCR beta chain was carried out in a study of blood T cell repertoires in COVID-19. Study as a whole: Sample material is recorded as cDNA or gDNA derived from T cells, B-cell-depleted T cells, or PBMCs.

During active infection, Seattle patients enrolled and were then monitored through disease. Original methodology: Amplification of reference gene primers provided the estimated nucleated cell counts. Clones were sequenced by immunoSEQ multiplex PCR, and TCRdb holds only the in-frame ones, with some missing. V and J calls and clone size are as listed in that table; D and trimming were resolved from the DNA. This sample has roughly 380,000 clones, with more than 70% found just once. CDR1 and CDR2 from the germline V gene are SGDLS and YYNGEE. The CDR3 contains 14 residues. Trimming left V 2 bases short and J 3 bases short, with 8 bases between.

Sequenced material: peripheral blood. The rearrangement links TRBV9 to TRBJ1-4; D might be TRBD1 (5 bases). The source is a woman aged 55 to 70 with COVID-19, enrolled during active disease. DNA for the CDR3: TGTGCCAGCAGCGTGACACAGGCTAATGAAAAACTGTTTTTT. Translating gives CASSVTQANEKLFF. The complete variable domain, with remaining parts taken from reference TRBV9 and TRBJ1-4, reads DSGVTQTPKHLITATGQRVTLRCSPRSGDLSVYWYQQSLDQGLQFLIQYYNGEERAKGNILERFSAQQFPDLHSELNLSSLELGDSALYFCASSVTQANEKLFFGSGTQLSVL.